This TCR beta chain derives from a study of PD-L1 blockade in urothelial cancer. V was pared by 4 bases and J by 1 base, with 17 bases between. This CDR3 contains 16 residues. Looked up from germline, CDR1 is SGHDN and CDR2 is FVKESK. Data came from immunoSEQ multiplex PCR; TCRdb stores just in-frame clones and leaves some out. Of about 88,000 clones listed, more than 90% are singletons. The chain has TRBV14 and TRBJ2-7, with no clear D. This clonotype was sampled from a man in his sixties with urothelial cancer. The sample in question was PBMCs, obtained around atezolizumab (anti-PD-L1) treatment. CDR3 in DNA: TGTGCCAGCAGCCGCCAGGCGAGCAGCTTTTCCTACGAGCAGTACTTC. Protein sequence: CASSRQASSFSYEQYF.